These T cell receptor beta chains were read from a single sample in a study of type 1 regulatory T cells. These receptors have no identified antigens. TCRdb passed the reads through MiXCR, listing each CDR3 protein once. The sample contains roughly 71,000 distinct CDR3 sequences, less than 25% of which appear only once. The specimen sequenced was cultured type 1 regulatory T (Tr1) cells, either the whole culture or a sorted fraction (not recorded which). These TCRs come from a human donor in good health. Each CDR3 is given with its conserved first and last residue. A D gene is named only where the DNA matches it firmly. Only part of the rows carry a size: once, few, many, or a class if the clone is expanded.

J gene	V gene	D gene	clone size	CDR3 protein	CDR3 DNA
TRBJ2-7	TRBV5-1	TRBD2	many	CASSSFAGGPYEQYF	TGCGCCAGCAGCTCTTTTGCGGGAGGGCCCTACGAGCAGTACTTC
TRBJ1-6	TRBV6-5	.	few	CASSYGTYSPLHF	TGTGCCAGCAGTTACGGGACATATTCACCCCTCCACTTT
TRBJ1-2	TRBV20-1	TRBD1	.	CSAFAGTGRGYTF	TGCAGTGCTTTCGCCGGGACAGGGAGAGGCTACACCTTC
TRBJ2-2	TRBV12-3/TRBV12-4	.	.	CASSFWGEITGELFF	TGTGCCAGCAGTTTCTGGGGGGAGATAACCGGGGAGCTGTTTTTT
TRBJ1-5	TRBV9	.	.	CASSRDIGNQPQHF	TGTGCCAGCAGCCGGGACATCGGCAATCAGCCCCAGCATTTT
TRBJ2-1	TRBV12-3/TRBV12-4	.	few	CASARRDHPNEQFF	TGTGCCAGCGCGAGGCGGGACCATCCCAATGAGCAGTTCTTC
TRBJ2-2	TRBV5-1	TRBD2	.	CASSLVLAGSTGELFF	TGCGCCAGCAGCTTGGTTTTAGCGGGAAGCACCGGGGAGCTGTTTTTT
TRBJ2-5	TRBV7-2	TRBD2	few	CASSLEATSGSGWTQYF	TGTGCCAGCAGCTTAGAAGCGACTAGCGGGAGTGGATGGACCCAGTACTTC
TRBJ2-1	TRBV7-9	TRBD2	many	CASSFASAGRYNEQFF	TGTGCCAGCAGCTTCGCCTCAGCGGGACGATACAATGAGCAGTTCTTC
TRBJ1-5	TRBV12-3/TRBV12-4	.	.	CASSFAGDYSNQPQHF	TGTGCCAGCAGTTTCGCAGGGGATTATAGCAATCAGCCCCAGCATTTT
TRBJ1-2	TRBV12-3/TRBV12-4	.	few	CASSPFSGYTF	TGTGCCAGCAGTCCCTTCAGTGGCTACACCTTC
TRBJ2-7	TRBV6-6	.	.	CASSYKGSYEQYF	TGTGCCAGCAGTTACAAGGGCAGCTACGAGCAGTACTTC
TRBJ2-1	TRBV5-1	.	medium-sized	CASSSQGNEQFF	TGCGCCAGCAGCTCACAGGGTAATGAGCAGTTCTTC
TRBJ2-7	TRBV18	TRBD2	many	CASSPGLAVYEQYF	TGTGCCAGCAGCCCGGGACTAGCAGTCTACGAGCAGTACTTC
TRBJ2-2	TRBV5-1	TRBD2	.	CASSFLAGLNTGELFF	TGCGCCAGCAGCTTCCTAGCGGGACTAAACACCGGGGAGCTGTTTTTT
TRBJ2-1	TRBV5-1	TRBD2	medium-sized	CASSSKTSGRAEWFF	TGCGCCAGCAGCTCCAAAACTAGCGGGAGGGCCGAATGGTTCTTC
TRBJ2-3	TRBV10-3	.	few	CAISQGTSTDTQYF	TGTGCCATCAGTCAGGGGACTAGCACAGATACGCAGTATTTT
TRBJ1-5	TRBV12-3/TRBV12-4	.	medium-sized	CASRQDSNQPQHF	TGTGCCAGCAGACAAGATAGCAATCAGCCCCAGCATTTT
TRBJ2-1	TRBV5-1	.	.	CASSSRYNKQFF	TGCGCCAGCAGCAGCCGATACAATAAGCAGTTCTTC
TRBJ2-5	TRBV5-1	.	many	CASSWSGTDETQYF	TGCGCCAGCAGCTGGTCGGGGACGGACGAGACCCAGTACTTC
TRBJ2-1	TRBV6-2/TRBV6-3	.	many	CASSYRGNYNEQFF	TGTGCCAGCAGTTACAGAGGGAACTACAATGAGCAGTTCTTC
TRBJ2-2	TRBV7-2	TRBD1	few	CASSPPIGTGISGELFF	TGTGCCAGCAGCCCCCCTATTGGGACAGGGATTTCCGGGGAGCTGTTTTTT
TRBJ1-2	TRBV12-3/TRBV12-4	.	few	CASSLRGIGGYTF	TGTGCCAGCAGTTTACGGGGGATCGGTGGCTACACCTTC
TRBJ1-1	TRBV5-1	.	few	CASSLDQGFEAFF	TGCGCCAGCAGCTTGGACCAGGGTTTTGAAGCTTTCTTT
TRBJ2-1	TRBV3-1	.	few	CASSSQAIPYNEQFF	TGTGCCAGCAGCTCACAGGCCATACCCTACAATGAGCAGTTCTTC
TRBJ2-7	TRBV20-1	.	.	CSARVPSSYEQYF	TGCAGTGCTAGAGTTCCAAGTTCCTACGAGCAGTACTTC
TRBJ2-3	TRBV29-1	.	once	CSAGRLGTDTQYF	TGCAGCGCCGGCCGCCTAGGGACAGATACGCAGTATTTT
TRBJ2-7	TRBV7-2	TRBD2	many	CASSLVLAGAREQYF	TGTGCCAGCAGCTTAGTCCTAGCGGGAGCGCGAGAGCAGTACTTC
TRBJ2-5	TRBV6-2/TRBV6-3	.	few	CASSQNPAPRQETQYF	TGTGCCAGCAGCCAAAATCCGGCGCCGAGACAAGAGACCCAGTACTTC
TRBJ2-6	TRBV20-1	TRBD1	few	CSAFLRDRNFGGANVLTF	TGCAGTGCCTTCCTCCGGGACAGAAACTTCGGAGGGGCCAACGTCCTGACTTTC
TRBJ1-4	TRBV28	.	many	CASSPGHSGNEKLFF	TGTGCCAGCAGCCCCGGACATTCCGGCAATGAAAAACTGTTTTTT
TRBJ2-5	TRBV9	TRBD2	.	CASSVGASGPTQYF	TGTGCCAGCAGCGTAGGGGCTAGCGGCCCGACCCAGTACTTC
TRBJ1-1	TRBV5-1	.	few	CASSQNGGSEAFF	TGCGCCAGCAGCCAAAACGGTGGTTCGGAAGCTTTCTTT
TRBJ1-5	TRBV20-1	TRBD1	.	CSARQGGGQPQHF	TGCAGTGCAAGACAGGGGGGTGGGCAGCCCCAGCATTTT
TRBJ1-6	TRBV2	.	few	CASSNSPLHF	TGTGCCAGCAGCAATTCACCCCTCCACTTT
TRBJ2-3	TRBV20-1	.	.	CSVGGTDTQYF	TGCAGCGTAGGAGGCACAGATACGCAGTATTTT
TRBJ2-4	TRBV7-3	TRBD1	.	CASSGQGDIQYF	TGTGCCAGCAGCGGACAGGGGGACATTCAGTACTTC
TRBJ1-5	TRBV25-1	.	.	CASSDNSRKGHQHF	TGTGCCAGCAGTGACAATTCGAGGAAAGGGCACCAGCATTTT
TRBJ2-1	TRBV28	.	many	CASNRRRAPYNEQFF	TGTGCCAGCAACCGGCGCAGAGCCCCCTACAATGAGCAGTTCTTC
TRBJ2-7	TRBV4-2	TRBD2	few	CASSEGLAGAYEQYF	TGTGCCAGCAGCGAGGGACTAGCGGGGGCCTACGAGCAGTACTTC
TRBJ2-1	TRBV20-1	TRBD2	few	CSARGGLAGENEQFF	TGCAGTGCTAGAGGGGGGCTAGCGGGAGAAAATGAGCAGTTCTTC
TRBJ1-2	TRBV6-2/TRBV6-3	.	.	CASRRDSYGYTF	TGTGCCAGCAGACGGGATTCCTATGGCTACACCTTC
TRBJ2-5	TRBV7-2	TRBD1	few	CASSLQGAQETQYF	TGTGCCAGCAGCCTACAGGGGGCGCAGGAGACCCAGTACTTC
TRBJ2-2	TRBV7-2	.	few	CASSYDNTGELFF	TGTGCCAGCAGTTACGATAACACCGGGGAGCTGTTTTTT
TRBJ2-7	TRBV27	.	.	CASSFGRDSYEQYF	TGTGCCAGCAGTTTCGGGCGGGACTCCTACGAGCAGTACTTC
TRBJ1-1	TRBV18	.	.	CASSPSELNTEAFF	TGTGCCAGCTCACCATCAGAATTGAACACTGAAGCTTTCTTT
TRBJ2-2	TRBV5-1	.	few	CASSRGAANTGELFF	TGCGCCAGCAGCCGGGGGGCCGCGAACACCGGGGAGCTGTTTTTT
TRBJ2-3	TRBV29-1	.	few	CSVGGGGTSTDTQYF	TGCAGCGTTGGGGGGGGCGGAACTAGCACAGATACGCAGTATTTT
TRBJ2-3	TRBV5-6	.	many	CASSPWSTDTQYF	TGTGCCAGCAGCCCCTGGAGCACAGATACGCAGTATTTT
TRBJ1-4	TRBV30	.	.	CAWSLWGYGEKLFF	TGTGCCTGGAGTTTATGGGGGTATGGTGAAAAACTGTTTTTT
TRBJ2-3	TRBV25-1	TRBD1	few	CASSESTGGLGYTQYF	TGTGCCAGCAGTGAATCCACAGGGGGCCTTGGGTATACGCAGTATTTT
TRBJ2-1	TRBV7-3	.	.	CASSLSDSGEQFF	TGTGCCAGCAGCTTGTCGGACAGCGGTGAGCAGTTCTTC
TRBJ2-7	TRBV12-3/TRBV12-4	TRBD2	few	CASSLAGTSEYEQYF	TGTGCCAGCAGTTTAGCCGGGACTAGCGAGTACGAGCAGTACTTC
TRBJ1-1	TRBV6-2/TRBV6-3	.	.	CASSPPLNTEAFF	TGTGCCAGCAGTCCACCTCTGAACACTGAAGCTTTCTTT
TRBJ2-1	TRBV11-2	.	.	CASSSVPGRADEQFF	TGTGCCAGCAGCTCAGTCCCGGGCCGCGCGGATGAGCAGTTCTTC
TRBJ2-2	TRBV2	.	.	CASSLLGIANTGELFF	TGTGCCAGCAGTCTGCTGGGTATCGCGAACACCGGGGAGCTGTTTTTT
TRBJ2-1	TRBV5-1	.	.	CASSLAGGQQFF	TGCGCCAGCAGCTTGGCAGGGGGGCAGCAGTTCTTC
TRBJ2-7	TRBV9	TRBD1	.	CASSAPGQPVGEQYF	TGTGCCAGCAGCGCCCCGGGACAGCCAGTTGGCGAGCAGTACTTC